One and the same sample provided the 21 T cell receptor beta chains below, sequenced in a study of CXCR3-negative and CXCR3-positive naive CD8 T cells (dated by TCRdb to the late 2010s). The antigens for these receptors are not known. What the study reported, not specific to this receptor: TRB CDR3s from CXCR3-positive naive cells showed higher hydrophobicity (lower Kidera factor 4), lower energy, and higher strength and volume indices than CXCR3-negative naive cells.

The sequencing machine was a NextSeq 550. The Human TCR Profiling Kit (MiLaboratory) was used to prepare UMI-labeled 5' RACE TRB cDNA libraries. TCRdb reprocessed the public reads and reports one entry per CDR3 protein sequence, without DNA. The sample's clone listing holds 120,000 to 150,000 distinct CDR3 sequences. The ten biggest clones cover 0.25% to 0.3% of the sample. Sequencing input: naive CXCR3+ CD8+ T cells from blood. The meaning of the sample's cell subset or site label: CD45RO-CCR7+CD27+CD95- naive CD8+ T cells expressing CXCR3 (TNR3+). The source of these receptors is a human donor in good health. Some clones in this sample may be carry-over from other donors' samples.

The chain has TRBV12-3 or TRBV12-4 and TRBJ2-1; the D call of TRBD1 rests on TCRdb alone, since no DNA is present to check it. The CDR3 length is 13 residues. CDR3 amino acids: CASSWTGNNEQFF.

The chain has TRBV29-1 and TRBJ1-2; TCRdb's D call of TRBD1 is untestable without DNA. The CDR3 has 15 residues. From germline, CDR1 is SQVTM and CDR2 ANQGSEA. The CDR3 is CSVVSGQGAYYGYTF.

The chain is built from TRBV7-9 and TRBJ2-4; TCRdb outputs TRBD2, but without DNA this stays unchecked. The CDR3 is 17 amino acids. CDR1 SEHNR and CDR2 FQNEAQ come from the germline V gene (reference sequence). This CDR3 reads CASSLGGTSGAKNIQYF.

The chain uses TRBV12-3 or TRBV12-4 and TRBJ2-1; TCRdb proposes TRBD1, but this gene call is untestable without DNA. The CDR3 is 14 amino acids. The CDR3 is CASSPSGGRSEQFF.

The rearrangement links TRBV7-8 to TRBJ2-7; the TCRdb call, TRBD1, lacks DNA for checking. The CDR3 spans 13 residues. Germline V gene sequence: CDR1 SGHVS, CDR2 FQNEAQ. The CDR3 region is CASSPYRVYEQYF.

The chain combines TRBV29-1 with TRBJ2-2; TCRdb gives TRBD1 as the D gene, but with no DNA this cannot be confirmed. The CDR3 sequence is 14 residues long. CDR1 and CDR2 from the germline V gene are SQVTM and ANQGSEA. CDR3 residues: CSVEDRGSGGELFF.

The V call is TRBV29-1, the J call TRBJ1-1. Per the germline V gene, CDR1 is SQVTM and CDR2 is ANQGSEA. The CDR3 spans 11 residues. The CDR3 loop is CSGTTVEGAFF.

The V call is TRBV6-6, the J call TRBJ2-2; the TCRdb D gene call, TRBD1, has no DNA to confirm it. The germline V gene has CDR1 MNHNY and CDR2 SVGAGI (reference sequence). This CDR3 is 18 amino acids long. The CDR3 sequence is CASSGGQGGNLYTGELFF.

The J gene is TRBJ1-2, the V gene TRBV20-1. Germline values: CDR1 DFQATT, CDR2 SNEGSKA (reference sequence). The length of the CDR3 is 13 residues. CDR3 region: CSGNNEESYGYTF.

The chain recombines TRBV20-1 with TRBJ2-7; TCRdb's D call of TRBD1 is untestable without DNA. CDR3 length equals 14 residues. Germline loops: CDR1 DFQATT, CDR2 SNEGSKA (reference sequence). CDR3 residues: CSARPGQESYEQYF.

J is TRBJ2-4 and V is TRBV21-1; lacking DNA, the TRBD1 call made by TCRdb goes unchecked. TRBV21-1 is a pseudogene segment. The CDR3 is 17 amino acids. This CDR3 is CASSRTTQWGAENIQYF.

The chain employs TRBV3-1 and TRBJ1-1. CDR1 and CDR2 (germline): LGHDT, YNNKEL (reference sequence). The CDR3 totals 15 residues. CDR3 sequence reads: CASSQDLAVGTEAFF.

The CDR3 spells CASSLPGFDEQYF. This sequence joins TRBV28 and TRBJ2-7; TCRdb returns TRBD1, unconfirmable since there is no DNA. The CDR3 extends over 13 amino acids. The germline V gene encodes CDR1 MDHEN and CDR2 SYDVKM.

The V and J genes are TRBV5-5 and TRBJ2-1. CDR1 and CDR2 (germline): SGHKS, YYEKEE (reference sequence). The CDR3 extends over 14 amino acids. The CDR3: CASSLAYSNNEQFF.

The chain links TRBV29-1 to TRBJ2-5; TCRdb names TRBD1, which stays unverified in the absence of DNA. The CDR3 contains 15 residues. In germline, CDR1 is SQVTM, CDR2 ANQGSEA. CDR3 amino acids: CSVDRPGTAQETQYF.

J is TRBJ2-7 and V is TRBV27. CDR3 length: 14 residues. CDR1 MNHEY and CDR2 SMNVEV come from the germline V gene (reference sequence). CDR3 sequence reads: CASLSEQRSYEQYF.

The chain combines TRBV12-3 or TRBV12-4 with TRBJ2-2; lacking DNA, the TRBD2 call made by TCRdb goes unchecked. This CDR3 is 15 amino acids long. CDR3 in amino acids: CASSSGLVNTGELFF.

This sequence joins TRBV7-3 and TRBJ2-1; TCRdb indicates TRBD1, and absent DNA this call remains unverified. CDR3 length: 17 amino acids. CDR1 is SGHTA, CDR2 FQGTGA, per germline. CDR3 protein: CASSLFGATGVDNEQFF.

The chain carries TRBV14 and TRBJ2-1; TCRdb indicates TRBD2, and absent DNA this call remains unverified. The CDR3 consists of 14 residues. Germline V lookup: CDR1 SGHDN, CDR2 FVKESK. Here the CDR3 reads CASSHFTRGGEQFF.

The rearrangement joins TRBV29-1 to TRBJ2-2; TCRdb picks TRBD1, but there is no DNA to check that call. Germline CDR1 SQVTM, CDR2 ANQGSEA. The CDR3 is made up of 15 amino acids. The CDR3 is CSVDEAGGETGELFF.

J is TRBJ2-2 and V is TRBV6-6; with no DNA, the TCRdb D assignment of TRBD1 cannot be verified. CDR3 length equals 14 residues. Germline values: CDR1 MNHNY, CDR2 SVGAGI (reference sequence). This CDR3 reads CASSYPDRAGELFF.